This passage covers 30 T cell receptor beta chains from one sample sequenced in a study of lymphopenia after photon versus proton radiotherapy (dated by TCRdb to the late 2010s). The method was the immunoSEQ multiplex PCR assay. Imported from immuneACCESS, the table was reduced by TCRdb to in-frame sequences with V and J called. These copies leave out some clones; in studies compared against another copy, an unresolved V gene accounts for under half, and the cause of the remainder is not known. This sample holds over 10,000 clones; about 87% were observed only once. The ten largest clones capture roughly 4% of the sample. Sequencing was performed on peripheral blood, taken from a patient treated with photon-based radiotherapy. Every receptor here comes from a man in his 60s with pancreatic cancer.

This chain links TRBV30 with TRBJ1-2; TRBD1 matches 9 bases. Losses at the gene ends were 8 bases for V and 4 bases for J; bases not matched to a gene: 8. The CDR3 extends over 13 amino acids. Germline V CDR1 and CDR2: GTSNPN, SVGIG (reference sequence). CDR3 loop: CAVVGQGVYGYTF. For the CDR3, the DNA is TGTGCCGTTGTGGGACAGGGAGTCTATGGCTACACCTTC.

The chain carries TRBV30 and TRBJ2-5; D could derive from TRBD1 or TRBD2 (5 bases each). Germline lookup yields CDR1 GTSNPN and CDR2 SVGIG (reference sequence). This CDR3 has 13 residues. V was shortened by 5 bases and J by 0 bases, with 10 bases between the two germline ends. Here the CDR3 reads CAWRGENQETQYF. The CDR3 DNA is TGTGCCTGGCGAGGGGAGAACCAAGAGACCCAGTACTTC.

The gene calls are TRBV14 and TRBJ2-7, with D perhaps TRBD1 (6 bases). CDR3 length: 15 amino acids. Trimming pared 0 bases from V and 2 bases from J, leaving 11 bases between. Looked up from germline, CDR1 is SGHDN and CDR2 is FVKESK. The CDR3 protein is CASSQDRRQAYEQYF. The CDR3 DNA sequence: TGTGCCAGCAGCCAAGATCGCCGACAGGCCTACGAGCAGTACTTC.

The V gene is TRBV5-1, the J gene TRBJ2-1, with TRBD1 matching over 7 bases. The V segment lost 4 bases and the J segment 8 bases; nucleotides outside the gene matches: 12. The CDR3 loop spans 15 amino acids. The V gene's germline CDR1 is SGHRS and CDR2 YFSETQ. CDR3 sequence (DNA): TGCGCCAGCAGCACCTACAGGGGTGGGGGCGATGAGCAGTTCTTC. It translates to CASSTYRGGGDEQFF.

V is TRBV2 and J is TRBJ2-5, with D unresolved. The CDR3 extends over 12 amino acids. CDR1 is SNHLY and CDR2 is FYNNEI in the germline V gene. Deletions cut 6 bases from V and 2 bases from J, with 7 bases between. CDR3 sequence reads: CASRTAQETQYF. CDR3 DNA sequence: TGTGCCAGCAGGACTGCACAAGAGACCCAGTACTTC. Variable domain in full (rest from reference TRBV2 and TRBJ2-5): EPEVTQTPSHQVTQMGQEVILRCVPISNHLYFYWYRQILGQKVEFLVSFYNNEISEKSEIFDDQFSVERPDGSNFTLKIRSTKLEDSAMYFCASRTAQETQYFGPGTRLLVL.

The chain uses TRBV5-1 and TRBJ1-4; 7 nucleotides agree with TRBD1. V was clipped by 7 bases and J by 4 bases; unmatched bases: 4. This CDR3 contains 13 residues. Germline-derived CDR1 and CDR2 are SGHRS and YFSETQ. CDR3 protein: CASQTGNNEKLFF. For the CDR3, the DNA is TGCGCCAGCCAGACAGGGAATAATGAAAAACTGTTTTTT.

The chain employs TRBV6-5 and TRBJ1-2, with TRBD1 as a possible D gene (5 bases). Per the germline V gene, CDR1 is MNHEY and CDR2 is SVGAGI. This CDR3 is built from 12 residues. V was trimmed by 6 bases and J by 5 bases, leaving 10 bases between them. This CDR3 reads CASSAGFYGYTF. CDR3 nucleotides: TGTGCCAGCAGCGCAGGGTTTTATGGCTACACCTTC.

The table lists this clone with a few counts. The chain combines TRBV5-1 with TRBJ2-2; D is undetermined. Germline V gene data show CDR1 as SGHRS and CDR2 as YFSETQ. The CDR3 loop spans 14 amino acids. V was cut by 8 bases and J by 6 bases, with 17 bases left in between. This CDR3 is CASNDMSGAGELFF. In DNA, the CDR3 is TGCGCCAGTAACGACATGTCTGGGGCCGGGGAGCTGTTTTTT.

The genes are TRBV19 and TRBJ1-2; 8 bases match TRBD1. The germline CDR1 and CDR2 sequences are LNHDA and SQIVND (reference sequence). V lost 7 bases and J lost 4; bases outside the gene matches: 11. There are 15 residues in the CDR3. The CDR3 coding sequence is TGTGCCAGTAAAGAGACAGGGGACTCGGGCTATGGCTACACCTTC. Its protein is CASKETGDSGYGYTF.

This chain links TRBV5-1 with TRBJ2-7, with 9 bases fitting TRBD1. Germline assignment: CDR1 SGHRS and CDR2 YFSETQ. This CDR3 comprises 14 residues. V dropped 2 bases and J dropped 6; count of bases not matched to a gene: 6. CDR3 coding DNA: TGCGCCAGCAGCTTCCCGGGACAGGGTGCCGAGCAGTACTTC. Residues: CASSFPGQGAEQYF.

This clone has just a few counts. This rearrangement joins TRBV5-8 to TRBJ1-2; TRBD1 matches 7 bases. Germline V gene lookup returns CDR1 SGHTS and CDR2 YDEGEE. This CDR3 is 13 amino acids long. Unmatched junction bases numbered 4, after V lost 0 bases and J lost 8 bases. The CDR3, as DNA: TGTGCCAGCAGCTTGGAGGGGGCGCGCGGCTACACCTTC. The encoded protein is CASSLEGARGYTF.

The rearrangement uses TRBV6-5 and TRBJ1-1; TRBD1 is a possible D gene (5 bases). The CDR3 is 13 amino acids. V was clipped by 5 bases and J by 10 bases, with 17 bases between them. Germline V gene sequence: CDR1 MNHEY, CDR2 SVGAGI. Written as DNA, the CDR3 is TGTGCCAGCAGTCGTACTGGGCAGGGAGTAGCTTTCTTT. Residues: CASSRTGQGVAFF.

V is TRBV27 and J is TRBJ2-7; a possible D gene is TRBD1 (5 bases). Between the trimmed V and J ends, which lost 5 bases and 4 bases, there was a span of 18 bases. CDR3 length equals 15 residues. The germline V gene encodes CDR1 MNHEY and CDR2 SMNVEV (reference sequence). The DNA of the CDR3 is TGTGCCAGCAGTCCCCCACCCGAGACAGCGTACGAGCAGTACTTC. Translated, it gives CASSPPPETAYEQYF.

The chain is built from TRBV23-1 and TRBJ1-1, with D uncertain. TRBV23-1 carries the ORF label, with uncertain function. The CDR3 contains 17 residues. V shed 0 bases and J shed 7 bases, with 21 bases lying between them. The chain's CDR3 is CASSQSTWRGSDYEAFF. The CDR3 region has the DNA TGCGCCAGCAGTCAATCCACCTGGCGGGGAAGTGATTATGAAGCTTTCTTT.

The gene calls are TRBV5-4 and TRBJ2-5; TRBD2 might be the D (5 bases). The CDR3 consists of 14 residues. The V gene's germline CDR1 is SGHNT and CDR2 YYREEE (reference sequence). Trimming stripped 1 base from V and 1 base from J, with 8 bases between. In DNA, the CDR3 is TGTGCCAGCAGCTTGTACGGGGTCCAAGAGACCCAGTACTTC. It yields the protein CASSLYGVQETQYF.

The genes are TRBV5-4 and TRBJ2-5; D may be TRBD1 or TRBD2 (6 bases each). The CDR3 sequence is 16 residues long. Germline V gene sequence: CDR1 SGHNT, CDR2 YYREEE (reference sequence). V was pared by 0 bases and J by 3 bases, with 15 bases between. CDR3: CASSLGLGGGEETQYF. The CDR3 DNA sequence: TGTGCCAGCAGCTTGGGCCTCGGGGGCGGGGAAGAGACCCAGTACTTC.

CDR3 DNA: TGCGCCAGCAGCCGGGACTGGGGCAGAAACAGGGGTTTAGCCAAAAACATTCAGTACTTC. This encodes CASSRDWGRNRGLAKNIQYF. The chain carries TRBV23-1 and TRBJ2-4; a weak D match, TRBD1 (7 bases). TRBV23-1 is given ORF status, its function remaining uncertain. The germline V and J ends were trimmed by 6 bases and 0 bases, with 27 bases remaining between them. The CDR3 is 20 amino acids.

The chain recombines TRBV9 with TRBJ2-1; perhaps D is TRBD1 or TRBD2 (6 bases each). Looked up from germline, CDR1 is SGDLS and CDR2 is YYNGEE. With 0 bases removed from V and 6 bases from J, the gap between germline ends came to 19 bases. This CDR3 region has 17 residues. The CDR3 spells CASSVVGGGGASNEQFF. CDR3 nucleotide sequence: TGTGCCAGCAGCGTAGTAGGAGGGGGAGGTGCGAGCAATGAGCAGTTCTTC.

The rearrangement links TRBV5-1 to TRBJ2-3, with D maybe TRBD1 (7 bases). Germline V lookup: CDR1 SGHRS, CDR2 YFSETQ. V dropped 0 bases and J dropped 6 bases, with 11 bases sitting between them. The CDR3 has 14 amino acids. In DNA form, the CDR3 reads TGCGCCAGCAGCTTGGGTGGAGGGGGCGATACGCAGTATTTT. Translation: CASSLGGGGDTQYF.

The chain carries TRBV7-6 and TRBJ2-1; D tentatively reads TRBD1 or TRBD2 (5 bases each). Germline assignment: CDR1 SGHVS and CDR2 FNYEAQ. Trimming pared 2 bases from V and 3 bases from J, leaving 8 bases between. The length of the CDR3 is 14 residues. CDR3 nucleotide sequence: TGTGCCAGCAGCTTAAGGGACGACTACAATGAGCAGTTCTTC. Translated, it gives CASSLRDDYNEQFF.

The V call is TRBV6-6, the J call TRBJ2-3; D gene uncertain. This CDR3 contains 15 residues. Germline loops: CDR1 MNHNY, CDR2 SVGAGI (reference sequence). The ends were cut back, 7 bases at V and 0 bases at J, with 14 bases in the middle. The CDR3 nucleotides read TGTGCCAGCAAGTTCTCTACCCGGAGCACAGATACGCAGTATTTT. It translates to CASKFSTRSTDTQYF.

In its sample, this clone was seen once. The chain joins TRBV5-6 to TRBJ1-1; D is possibly TRBD1 (6 bases). CDR1 and CDR2 (germline): SGHDT, YYEEEE. Trimming shortened V by 0 bases and J by 10 bases, and 13 bases separated the two germline ends. The CDR3 spans 13 residues. CDR3 in DNA: TGTGCCAGCAGCTTGGAGGCAGGGGTTAGAGCTTTCTTT. Its protein is CASSLEAGVRAFF.

The chain combines TRBV25-1 with TRBJ2-1; D is uncertain. Per germline, CDR1 MGHDK and CDR2 SYGVNS. This CDR3 is built from 11 residues. Trimming removed 4 bases from V and 7 bases from J, with 5 bases in between. CDR3 sequence reads: CASSGLNEQFF. For the CDR3, the DNA is TGTGCCAGCAGTGGTCTGAATGAGCAGTTCTTC. Full variable domain (remainder filled in from reference TRBV25-1 and TRBJ2-1): EADIYQTPRYLVIGTGKKITLECSQTMGHDKMYWYQQDPGMELHLIHYSYGVNSTEKGDLSSESTVSRIRTEHFPLTLESARPSHTSQYLCASSGLNEQFFGPGTRLTVL.

This chain joins TRBV6-1 and TRBJ1-1; TRBD1 agrees at 8 bases. The germline gives CDR1 MNHNS, CDR2 SASEGT. The CDR3 extends over 13 amino acids. V dropped 6 bases and J dropped 4; count of bases not matched to a gene: 4. The CDR3 sequence is CASRNRGGTEAFF. The CDR3 nucleotides are TGTGCCAGCAGGAACAGGGGGGGCACTGAAGCTTTCTTT.

This chain joins TRBV5-5 and TRBJ2-5, with 7 bases aligning to TRBD2. With 4 bases clipped from V and 2 bases from J, the junction kept 2 bases outside the gene matches. Germline loops: CDR1 SGHKS, CDR2 YYEKEE (reference sequence). The CDR3 length is 13 residues. In DNA, the CDR3 is TGTGCCAGCAGCCGGGGACTACAAGAGACCCAGTACTTC. Protein sequence: CASSRGLQETQYF.

The CDR3 sequence is CASSWNSGTGNYNEQFF. The CDR3 coding sequence is TGTGCCAGCAGCTGGAATTCCGGGACAGGGAACTACAATGAGCAGTTCTTC. The rearrangement joins TRBV13 to TRBJ2-1, with 9 bases lining up with TRBD1. J lost 3 bases, V lost 4 bases, and 10 bases had no gene match. The CDR3 has 17 residues. Per the germline V gene, CDR1 is PRHDT and CDR2 is FYEKMQ (reference sequence). The full variable domain, with the rest looked up from reference TRBV13 and TRBJ2-1, is AAGVIQSPRHLIKEKRETATLKCYPIPRHDTVYWYQQGPGQDPQFLISFYEKMQSDKGSIPDRFSAQQFSDYHSELNMSSLELGDSALYFCASSWNSGTGNYNEQFFGPGTRLTVL.

CDR3 bases: TGTGCCAGCAGCGTAGGCCGGGGTTCCAGCAAGAACAATGAGCAGTTCTTC. As protein: CASSVGRGSSKNNEQFF. The chain has TRBV9 and TRBJ2-1, with D possibly TRBD2 on 5 matching bases. The V gene lost 0 bases and the J gene lost 5 bases, with 18 bases spanning the gap. The V gene's germline CDR1 is SGDLS and CDR2 YYNGEE. The CDR3 is 17 residues long.

The genes are TRBV5-1 and TRBJ1-1; a possible D gene is TRBD1 (6 bases). CDR1 and CDR2 (germline): SGHRS, YFSETQ. The CDR3 runs 13 residues. Trimming removed 1 base from V and 4 bases from J, with 8 bases in between. The chain's CDR3 is CASSLRGVTEAFF. CDR3 DNA: TGCGCCAGCAGCTTGAGGGGGGTCACTGAAGCTTTCTTT.

The V call is TRBV30, the J call TRBJ2-1, with D perhaps TRBD2 (6 bases). The CDR3 sequence is 14 residues long. The V gene lost 0 bases and the J gene lost 8 bases, with 14 bases spanning the gap. CDR1 GTSNPN and CDR2 SVGIG come from the germline V gene (reference sequence). CDR3 DNA: TGTGCCTGGAGTGTAAGGGACTTGTTCTATGAGCAGTTCTTC. Its protein is CAWSVRDLFYEQFF. Supplemented by reference TRBV30 and TRBJ2-1, the full variable domain reads SQTIHQWPATLVQPVGSPLSLECTVEGTSNPNLYWYRQAAGRGLQLLFYSVGIGQISSEVPQNLSASRPQDRQFILSSKKLLLSDSGFYLCAWSVRDLFYEQFFGPGTRLTVL.

DNA for the CDR3: TGTGCCAGCAGCTTAGATGGTAGAGGGGGCAAGGACGAAGCTTTCTTT. It translates to CASSLDGRGGKDEAFF. V is TRBV11-3 and J is TRBJ1-1; TRBD1 matches at 7 bases. V gave up 0 bases and J gave up 8 bases; unmatched junction bases: 12. The CDR3 contains 16 residues. In germline, CDR1 is SGHNT, CDR2 YENEEA.